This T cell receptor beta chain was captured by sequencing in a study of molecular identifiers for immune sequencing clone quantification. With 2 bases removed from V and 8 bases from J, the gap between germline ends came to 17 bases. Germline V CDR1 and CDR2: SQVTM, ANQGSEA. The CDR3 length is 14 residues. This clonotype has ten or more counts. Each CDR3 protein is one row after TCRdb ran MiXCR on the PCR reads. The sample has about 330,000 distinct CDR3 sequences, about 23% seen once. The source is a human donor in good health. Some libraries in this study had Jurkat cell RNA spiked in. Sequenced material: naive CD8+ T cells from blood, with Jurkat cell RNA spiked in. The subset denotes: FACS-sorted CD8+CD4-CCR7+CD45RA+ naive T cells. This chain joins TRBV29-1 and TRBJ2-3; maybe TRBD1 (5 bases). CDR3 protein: CSVEPAEIGVTQYF. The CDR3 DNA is TGCAGCGTTGAACCGGCGGAGATAGGGGTTACGCAGTATTTT.